This T cell receptor (beta chain) was sequenced during a study of cytomegalovirus exposure and HLA in healthy donors (dated by TCRdb to about 2017). Broadly, across the study: An earlier analysis of approximately 640 of the donors reported about 290 Gb of sequence data and roughly 110 million unique TCR beta sequences from 150 million to 200 million T cells. Alongside the repertoire data, information on donor age, sex, ethnicity and CMV serostatus was compiled. The later analysis used no new phenotypic data to find candidate immune exposures, relying instead on TCR beta sequences and their occurrence across donors. A later analysis re-examined previously published TCR beta repertoires from more than 650 donors and added high-resolution HLA genotyping to investigate patterns of TCR occurrence. Every discovery cohort repertoire had been produced on one sequencing platform. Among the roughly 370 genotyped donors, more than 70% belonged to the genetic ancestry cluster associated with self-reported Caucasian donors. HLA typing included class I and class II loci at four-digit resolution. A separate validation cohort of 100 to 150 different subjects was used in addition to the 666-subject first cohort. The number of typed donors differed by locus: about 620-640 for A, B, C, DRB1 and DQB1; some 500 for DQA1; 606 for DPA1; and roughly 450 for DPB1. A later genetic analysis used genome-wide SNP genotypes for about 65% of the 666 donors, treating that subset as a discovery cohort. In an earlier analysis of more than 550 of the donors, high-throughput TCR beta sequencing was used to judge whether each TCR beta V gene segment behaved as functional or pseudogenic. About five DR-DQ haplotypes were treated as single units for association and clustering because of strong linkage in the cohort. The study used immunosequencing to profile the T cell repertoires of several hundred subjects and linked those repertoires to cytomegalovirus serostatus. On average, 235,054 unique TCR beta nucleotide sequences were sequenced per donor among a few hundred genotyped donors of the cohort, with roughly 20% of those sequences being non-productive. To predict cytomegalovirus infection status, the study combined high-throughput TCR immunosequencing, statistical association of individual TCRs with disease status, and machine learning. The aim of the study was to test whether cataloging public T cell receptors could identify signatures of past pathogen exposure. An early release covering roughly 600 HLA-typed donors comprised approximately 290 gigabases of sequencing data and 85 million or so unique TCR sequences. What the research found in general, with its limitations: The earlier analysis of approximately 560 of the donors excluded 15 to 20 rarely observed V segments, including chromosome 9 orphons, because counts were too low. A later analysis found that TCR association rates varied across HLA loci, with DRB1 alleles showing the most associated TCRs and HLA-C alleles the fewest. In vitro tests confirmed that a few of the cytomegalovirus-associated TCR beta chains recognize cytomegalovirus antigens. A later analysis reported that several top co-occurrence clusters appeared linked to parvovirus B19, influenza, CMV and Epstein-Barr virus. Linkage disequilibrium might explain the correlated functional status among segregating V segments, but an unknown experimental factor could not be ruled out. Most TCR sequences were observed very rarely across donors, whereas some public TCRs were present in many individuals. In a later analysis, over 15,000 TCR beta sequences were associated with specific HLA alleles at a false discovery rate of 0.05. A further reported finding was that TCR beta sequences accurately predicted the HLA-A and HLA-B alleles for most subjects in the first cohort. For the cohort, immune exposure information was limited to CMV serostatus. Because the 87-base-pair reads could not distinguish some IMGT-functional V segments, including TRBV6-2 and TRBV6-3, those segments were excluded. In an earlier analysis of 587 of the donors, most TCR beta V segments appeared in productive rearrangements about 87% or about 30% of the time, broadly matching IMGT annotations. Because HLA typing was unavailable for some donors at each locus, only the typed subset was used in association tests. In a later analysis, HLA-associated TCR beta chains were found to be more clonally expanded and to have lower generation probabilities than equally common non-associated chains. An association between a missense DCLRE1C variant and V-gene and J-gene trimming of TCR beta chains was found in a later genetic analysis and replicated in an independent cohort. The authors suggested that the approach could potentially be generalized to other disease states and immunological phenotypes. According to a later genetic analysis, donors in an Asian-associated ancestry cluster had fewer N-insertions in productive TCRs than the approximately 700-donor mean. Only TCR beta chains were sequenced in this cohort, and the absence of alpha or paired-chain data limited detectable features. Most CMV-associated TCR beta chains appeared to be HLA-restricted in a later analysis, and the HLA associations seemed to be driven largely by CMV exposure. The sequencing pipeline was judged likely to have produced a cluster of highly shared sequence variants as a technical artifact. The classifier was reported to diagnose cytomegalovirus status with high specificity and sensitivity in both the original and validation cohorts. A total of fewer than 200 TCR beta chains were listed by the study as associated with cytomegalovirus. The presence/absence analyses assumed that sequencing depth was roughly uniform across donors, and that assumption may not be true. When HLA alleles, especially DR and DQ, strongly co-occurred, attributing TCR associations to individual alleles was difficult.

With respect to this clone: This clone's antigen is unknown. No much larger clonotype is one base removed from it; base qualities were not supplied.

Libraries came from the immunoSEQ multiplex PCR assay. For the multiplex PCR, a mixture combining 60 forward primers for TCR Vbeta segments and 13 reverse primers for TCR Jbeta segments was used. Amplification of the CDR3 region of rearranged TCR beta genes was performed with a multiplex PCR assay on genomic DNA. On the Illumina HiSeq System, the amplified TCR beta libraries were sequenced as 87-base-pair reads. The published analysis was carried out like this. Across the 670 or so repertoires, a later analysis counted some 81 million unique TCR beta chains, roughly 11 million of which were shared by at least two donors. Raw reads were error-corrected and collapsed into unique sequences by a nearest-neighbor algorithm in which closely related sequences were merged to remove PCR and sequencing errors. V, D and J gene segments were assigned by aligning CDR3 sequences to IMGT reference sequences. For a sequence to be retained, a match of at least six nucleotides was required to both a V gene segment and a J gene segment. A rearrangement was called productive if the CDR3 had no stop codons and remained in frame with V and J, and every other rearrangement was called non-productive. Following IMGT convention, CDR3 was defined as the stretch from the second conserved V-encoded cysteine to the conserved J-encoded phenylalanine. The earlier analysis of about 610 of the donors excluded sequences that lacked an unambiguous match to a single V gene segment. An earlier analysis of several hundred of the donors called V segments functional above 56.7% productive rearrangements and segregating when the between-donor standard deviation exceeded 5%. To diagnose cytomegalovirus status from the catalog of TCR beta chain sequences, a statistical classification framework was built. A later analysis assigned V and J genes by comparing TCR nucleotide sequences with IMGT/GENE-DB human TR gene sequences. Using the TCRdist pipeline, a later analysis assigned CDR3 sequences along with most-parsimonious VDJ recombination scenarios. A later analysis defined each TCR beta chain by its CDR3 amino acid sequence plus V-gene family, and excluded reads lacking a unique V-gene family. In a later analysis, approximately 590 highly shared, low-generation-probability nucleotide sequences were removed to address suspected cross-contamination and a sequencing artifact. A later analysis calculated a clonal expansion index for each public chain from normalized within-repertoire ranks of inferred template counts. A later analysis computed generation probabilities with a VDJ recombination model fitted to out-of-frame rearrangements, and checked the results against IGoR. In a later analysis, TCR-TCR, TCR-HLA and TCR-CMV co-occurrence was scored with hypergeometric tests, and a repertoire-size bias correction was applied to TCR pairs. False discovery rates were estimated in a later analysis by permuting HLA or CMV assignments 20 times. In a later analysis, co-occurring TCRs were grouped using DBSCAN, and TCRdist sequence similarity was added for clustering within HLA-allele-positive subsets. Repertoires with fewer than 30,000 or more than 120,000 public chains were left out of co-occurrence clustering, as were about five repertoires with anomalous nucleotide sharing. Not all clones reach the TCRdb copy of this immuneACCESS table, which keeps in-frame sequences only. Checked studies attribute under half of the gap to unresolved V genes and leave the rest unexplained. From that table come the V and J calls and clone size; the DNA was used to work out D and trimming. The sample has 150,000 or so clones on record, 77% of them singletons. The ten most abundant clones make up about 1.5% of the sample.

The junction shows trimming of 6 bases on V and 4 bases on J, and the gene matches do not reach 5 bases of it. From the cysteine through the phenylalanine, the CDR3 covers 15 amino acids. The kept DNA is CDR3 alone, 45 bases in frame from the first base. Per the germline V gene, MDHEN is the CDR1 and SYDVKM is the CDR2. The cohort was made up of approximately 670 healthy bone marrow donors. All cohort members were sampled while nominally healthy, although unrecorded immune exposures were likely present. The donor was CMV seronegative and was included in the group of several hundred seronegative cohort members. Every donor gave a peripheral blood sample, and the peripheral blood mononuclear cells from that sample were used for TCR beta sequencing. Genomic DNA was extracted from the blood cell samples with the Qiagen DNeasy Blood Extraction Kit.

Sequenced input: PBMCs. The receptor comes from a woman in her twenties or thirties in good health and CMV-seronegative. This sequence uses TRBV28 and TRBJ2-1; TRBD2 agrees with 11 junctional bases. DNA sequence: TGTGCCAGCAGCCCTGGACTAGCGGGTTACAATGAGCAGTTCTTC. This encodes CASSPGLAGYNEQFF.